This T cell receptor beta chain originates from a study of patients with pleural tuberculosis (dated by TCRdb to the mid-2010s). Spanning cysteine to phenylalanine, the CDR3 consists of 14 amino acids. Only the CDR3 region is kept as DNA, spanning 42 bases read in frame from base 1. From a lookup of the germline V gene, CDR1 and CDR2 are LGHNA and YNFKEQ. Germline trimming amounts to 4 bases on V and 5 bases on J, with 4 as the count of junction bases outside the gene matches. Sequencing relied on an Illumina Genome Analyzer IIx. The public reads were reanalyzed by TCRdb: fastp trimming at Q25, MiXCR alignment, in-frame beta chains only. Duplicate CDR3 protein sequences are folded into a single record with the most common DNA and genes. For this sample there are around 49,000 distinct CDR3 sequences; 7.3% appear just once. Together, the top ten hold under 20% of the sample. By how much of the sample it makes up, this clonotype is medium-sized (0.01 to 0.1%). Its antigen remains undetermined. No base-level quality is on record; no much larger clone is a single base apart.

The sequence joins TRBV4-2 to TRBJ2-3; the junction holds 9 bases that match TRBD1. The clonotype originates from a human donor with pleural tuberculosis. The CDR3 sequence is CASSPGQGGDTQYF. The nucleotide sequence is given as TGTGCCAGCAGCCCGGGACAGGGCGGAGATACGCAGTATTTT.